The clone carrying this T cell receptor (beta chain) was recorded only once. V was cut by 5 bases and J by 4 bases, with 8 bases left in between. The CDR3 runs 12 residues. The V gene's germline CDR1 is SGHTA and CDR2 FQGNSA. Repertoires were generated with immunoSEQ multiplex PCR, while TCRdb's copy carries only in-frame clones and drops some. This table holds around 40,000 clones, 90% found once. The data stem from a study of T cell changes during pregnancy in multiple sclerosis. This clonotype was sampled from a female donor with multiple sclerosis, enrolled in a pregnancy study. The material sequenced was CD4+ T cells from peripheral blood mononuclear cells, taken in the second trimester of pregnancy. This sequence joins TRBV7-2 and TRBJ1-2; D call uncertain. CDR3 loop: CASSTSLYGYTF. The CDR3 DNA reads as TGTGCCAGCAGCACGAGTCTCTATGGCTACACCTTC.